These 32 T cell receptor beta chains came from one sample sequenced in a study of blood T cell repertoires in COVID-19 (dated by TCRdb to the early 2020s). Libraries came from the immunoSEQ multiplex PCR assay. Entries here come from immuneACCESS through TCRdb and include only in-frame sequences with V and J called. Some clones fail to appear in such tables; in the studies checked, an unresolved V gene covers under half of the shortfall, and the cause of the remainder is unknown. Counted in this sample were some 80,000 clones; around 84% of them appeared once. The ten largest clones represent 30% to 40% of the sample. Input material: peripheral blood. These TCRs come from a woman in her seventies with acute or convalescent COVID-19.

This clone was counted only a few times. This rearrangement joins TRBV5-1 to TRBJ1-4, with D uncertain. The V gene lost 7 bases and the J gene lost 4 bases, with 17 bases spanning the gap. The germline V gene has CDR1 SGHRS and CDR2 YFSETQ. This CDR3 contains 15 residues. The CDR3 DNA reads TGCGCCAGCGGCACTGGGCAGCTTATTAATGAAAAACTGTTTTTT. This gives the protein CASGTGQLINEKLFF.

This clone was recorded once. This chain joins TRBV3-1 (or the pseudogene TRBV3-2) and TRBJ1-5; TRBD1 aligns across 9 bases. The CDR3 loop spans 14 amino acids. J gave up 6 bases and V 3 bases, and 3 bases lay outside the gene matches. Germline V gives CDR1 LGHDT, CDR2 YNNKEL (reference sequence). The DNA of the CDR3 is TGTGCCAGCAGCCAGACAGGGGGGAGTCAGCCCCAGCATTTT. This sequence encodes CASSQTGGSQPQHF.

The chain links TRBV29-1 to TRBJ2-1; 11 bases fit TRBD2. Losses at the gene ends were 3 bases for V and 5 bases for J; bases not matched to a gene: 6. The CDR3 loop spans 15 amino acids. The germline V gene encodes CDR1 SQVTM and CDR2 ANQGSEA. The CDR3 sequence: CSVDLAGGLNNEQFF. CDR3 nucleotide sequence: TGCAGCGTTGACCTAGCGGGAGGACTAAACAATGAGCAGTTCTTC.

For the CDR3, the DNA is TGTGCCAGCAGTTTGATGACAATCTCACCCCTCCACTTT. Its translation is CASSLMTISPLHF. J is TRBJ1-6 and V is TRBV12-3 or TRBV12-4; D gene ambiguous. Trimming took off 3 bases at V and 10 bases at J, with 10 bases between the two ends. The CDR3 runs to 13 residues.

The V and J genes are TRBV6-2 or TRBV6-3 and TRBJ2-2; 8 nucleotides agree with TRBD2. Germline CDR1 reads MNHEY; CDR2 reads SVGEGT. This CDR3 is 18 amino acids long. Trimming at V came to 2 bases and at J to 7 bases, leaving 15 bases not matched to a gene. The CDR3 DNA sequence: TGTGCCAGCAGTTACGGCCCTAGCGGGCGAGGGATCCGCGGGGAGCTGTTTTTT. This gives the protein CASSYGPSGRGIRGELFF.

V usage is TRBV29-1 and J usage is TRBJ2-7; 9 bases agree with TRBD1. J was trimmed by 4 bases and V by 7 bases; bases with no gene match: 5. Germline CDR1 and CDR2: SQVTM and ANQGSEA. The CDR3 covers 12 residues. The CDR3 reads CSAQGQGYEQYF. In nucleotides, the CDR3 is TGCAGCGCCCAAGGACAGGGGTACGAGCAGTACTTC.

The chain has TRBV6-1 and TRBJ1-5; a weak D match, TRBD1 (5 bases). Deletions cut 2 bases from V and 5 bases from J, with 13 bases between. Germline CDR1 reads MNHNS; CDR2 reads SASEGT. The CDR3 extends over 15 amino acids. In nucleotides, the CDR3 is TGTGCCAGCAGTGAATTGGGGGGTATGCATCAGCCCCAGCATTTT. As protein: CASSELGGMHQPQHF.

The CDR3 bases are TGTGCCTGGAGCCCGGTTCTGAGTCGTGGCTACACCTTC. It specifies CAWSPVLSRGYTF. The V gene is TRBV30, the J gene TRBJ1-2; no clear D gene. The germline gives CDR1 GTSNPN, CDR2 SVGIG (reference sequence). This CDR3 region has 13 residues. The ends were cut back, 3 bases at V and 7 bases at J, with 15 bases in the middle.

This clone was seen a few times. The chain carries TRBV19 and TRBJ1-5, with D hard to call. This CDR3 has 15 amino acids. Germline V CDR1 and CDR2: LNHDA, SQIVND (reference sequence). Trimming pared 7 bases from V and 1 base from J, leaving 14 bases between. In DNA, the CDR3 is TGTGCCAGTACCCCACTGTCGAGCAGCAATCAGCCCCAGCATTTT. Translating gives CASTPLSSSNQPQHF.

The chain recombines TRBV19 with TRBJ2-1, with TRBD2 identical over 15 bases. V trimming: 7 bases; J trimming: 9 bases; junction bases outside the gene matches: 7. The V gene's germline CDR1 is LNHDA and CDR2 SQIVND (reference sequence). The CDR3 totals 15 residues. This CDR3 reads CASTRTSGRATEQFF. The CDR3 DNA reads TGTGCCAGTACTCGGACTAGCGGGAGGGCCACTGAGCAGTTCTTC.

The chain carries TRBV10-2 and TRBJ2-5; 8 bases align to TRBD2. This CDR3 comprises 14 residues. V trimming: 5 bases; J trimming: 5 bases; junction bases outside the gene matches: 7. CDR1 and CDR2 (germline): WSHSY, SAAADI. The CDR3 bases are TGCGCCAGCAGTCTAGGACTAGCCGGGGAGACCCAGTACTTC. It is translated as CASSLGLAGETQYF.

This clone is a singleton in its sample. The chain recombines TRBV7-2 with TRBJ2-7, with TRBD2 matching 16 bases. Germline V lookup: CDR1 SGHTA, CDR2 FQGNSA. The length of the CDR3 is 18 residues. Trimming removed 3 bases from V and 6 bases from J; junction bases left unmatched: 11. CDR3 DNA: TGTGCCAGCAGCTTTATACCGGGACTAGCGGGAGGGGGCGGCGAGCAGTACTTC. Protein sequence: CASSFIPGLAGGGGEQYF. The complete variable domain, with remaining parts taken from reference TRBV7-2 and TRBJ2-7, reads GAGVSQSPSNKVTEKGKDVELRCDPISGHTALYWYRQSLGQGLEFLIYFQGNSAPDKSGLPSDRFSAERTGGSVSTLTIQRTQQEDSAVYLCASSFIPGLAGGGGEQYFGPGTRLTVT.

The chain joins TRBV30 to TRBJ1-5; the D gene is possibly TRBD1 (6 bases). From germline, CDR1 is GTSNPN and CDR2 SVGIG (reference sequence). This CDR3 region has 15 residues. Trimming shortened V by 2 bases and J by 4 bases, and 15 bases separated the two germline ends. DNA of the CDR3: TGTGCCTGGAGTCCAACAGGGACGAATAATCAGCCCCAGCATTTT. It is translated as CAWSPTGTNNQPQHF.

This clone was seen at least ten times. CDR3 region: CASSDTSRGPGNTIYF. The CDR3 DNA reads as TGCGCCAGCAGTGATACTTCCAGGGGTCCTGGAAACACCATATATTTT. This rearrangement joins TRBV10-1 to TRBJ1-3, with D maybe TRBD1 (6 bases). Between the trimmed V and J ends, which lost 3 bases and 2 bases, there was a span of 14 bases. The CDR3 has 16 amino acids. Germline CDR1 is WNHNN and CDR2 is SYGVQD (reference sequence).

This clone was seen just once. V gene TRBV9 combines with J gene TRBJ2-2; D is perhaps TRBD1 (6 bases). This CDR3 has 16 residues. Germline V gives CDR1 SGDLS, CDR2 YYNGEE. V lost 0 bases and J 1 base, leaving 10 bases between the germline ends. The CDR3, as DNA: TGTGCCAGCAGCGTAGGGGACATTAGGAACACCGGGGAGCTGTTTTTT. Translated, it gives CASSVGDIRNTGELFF.

The chain is built from TRBV29-1 and TRBJ1-5; TRBD1 might be the D (5 bases). The CDR3 runs 15 residues. Trimming stripped 4 bases from V and 0 bases from J, with 13 bases between. The germline V gene has CDR1 SQVTM and CDR2 ANQGSEA. The chain's CDR3 is CSVALAGSSNQPQHF. The DNA of the CDR3 is TGCAGCGTTGCCTTGGCAGGGTCTAGCAATCAGCCCCAGCATTTT.

The chain couples TRBV19 to TRBJ1-5; no clear D. V lost 5 bases and J 4 bases, leaving 6 bases between the germline ends. The germline CDR1 and CDR2 sequences are LNHDA and SQIVND (reference sequence). This CDR3 has 12 amino acids. The CDR3 coding sequence is TGTGCCAGTAGTCCGGTGAATCAGCCCCAGCATTTT. It encodes CASSPVNQPQHF.

The rearrangement uses TRBV7-9 and TRBJ2-1, with 9 bases fitting TRBD1. The germline V gene encodes CDR1 SEHNR and CDR2 FQNEAQ (reference sequence). The CDR3 length is 15 residues. V dropped 4 bases and J dropped 7; count of bases not matched to a gene: 8. The CDR3 loop is CASSWGDRAINEQFF. The CDR3 DNA is TGTGCCAGCAGCTGGGGGGACAGGGCCATAAATGAGCAGTTCTTC.

V usage is TRBV27 and J usage is TRBJ2-1; unclear D gene. Germline-derived CDR1 and CDR2 are MNHEY and SMNVEV (reference sequence). V was shortened by 5 bases and J by 6 bases, with 11 bases between the two germline ends. This CDR3 comprises 13 residues. CDR3 DNA sequence: TGTGCCAGCAGTATTCCCTTCCGCAATGAGCAGTTCTTC. Protein sequence: CASSIPFRNEQFF.

This chain connects TRBV7-2 to TRBJ2-1, with 9 bases fitting TRBD2. Germline V gene data show CDR1 as SGHTA and CDR2 as FQGNSA. This CDR3 is built from 16 residues. Germline trimming cut 2 bases from V and 7 bases from J; bases unmatched to any gene: 9. The CDR3 loop reads CASSLRSLAGFNEQFF. The CDR3 bases are TGTGCCAGCAGCTTAAGGTCTCTAGCGGGATTTAATGAGCAGTTCTTC.

The J gene is TRBJ1-1, the V gene TRBV2, with D possibly TRBD1 on 6 matching bases. Germline values: CDR1 SNHLY, CDR2 FYNNEI. V was cut by 2 bases and J by 0 bases, with 10 bases left in between. The CDR3 sequence is 15 residues long. CDR3 DNA sequence: TGTGCCAGCAGTGAATCGGGGACAATGAACACTGAAGCTTTCTTT. It specifies CASSESGTMNTEAFF.

This clone was detected only once. This chain links TRBV7-9 with TRBJ1-1, with a tentative D call TRBD1 (5 bases). Germline V CDR1 and CDR2: SEHNR, FQNEAQ (reference sequence). The CDR3 runs to 14 residues. V gave up 1 base and J gave up 4 bases, with 10 bases separating them. CDR3 protein: CASSLDGGFTEAFF. CDR3 in DNA: TGTGCCAGCAGCTTAGACGGGGGATTCACTGAAGCTTTCTTT.

The rearrangement uses TRBV20-1 and TRBJ2-4, with 11 bases lining up with TRBD2. This CDR3 comprises 21 residues. Trimming took 3 bases from V and 0 from J; bases not matched to a gene: 19. Per germline, CDR1 DFQATT and CDR2 SNEGSKA (reference sequence). CDR3 coding DNA: TGCAGTGCTAGTCGATGGGGAACTAGCGGGGGAGAGAGATTAGCCAAAAACATTCAGTACTTC. It codes for CSASRWGTSGGERLAKNIQYF.

This clone was observed a few times. The chain is built from TRBV3-1 (or the pseudogene TRBV3-2) and TRBJ2-7; TRBD2 matches at 8 bases. Germline V gene data show CDR1 as LGHDT and CDR2 as YNNKEL (reference sequence). This CDR3 is 16 amino acids long. The V gene end was trimmed by 0 bases and the J gene end by 5 bases; junction bases not matched to a gene: 9. Written as DNA, the CDR3 is TGTGCCAGCAGCCAAGATTTAGCGGGACACTTGGACGAGCAGTACTTC. It translates to CASSQDLAGHLDEQYF.

The chain combines TRBV5-1 with TRBJ2-1; possible D gene TRBD2, 6 bases. The V end was cut by 0 bases, the J end by 14 bases, with 18 bases between. The CDR3 length is 14 residues. Germline-derived CDR1 and CDR2 are SGHRS and YFSETQ. DNA of the CDR3: TGCGCCAGCAGCTTGGAAGCCCAAGGTAGGGAGGAGTTCTTC. The encoded protein is CASSLEAQGREEFF.

The V gene is TRBV7-3, the J gene TRBJ2-7; 10 bases line up with TRBD2. The V segment lost 6 bases and the J segment 0 bases; nucleotides outside the gene matches: 2. The CDR3 runs to 14 residues. Germline-derived CDR1 and CDR2 are SGHTA and FQGTGA. The CDR3 DNA sequence: TGTGCCAGCAGGTCTAGCGGGAGCTCCTACGAGCAGTACTTC. It is translated as CASRSSGSSYEQYF.

This clone occurred once. The chain links TRBV4-1 to TRBJ2-2, with D possibly being TRBD2 (6 bases). The CDR3 is 15 amino acids. With 0 bases removed from V and 6 bases from J, the gap between germline ends came to 11 bases. Germline CDR1 is MGHRA and CDR2 is YSYEKL. CDR3 coding DNA: TGCGCCAGCAGCCAAGAGCCAGGGACTGCCGGGGAGCTGTTTTTT. It is translated as CASSQEPGTAGELFF.

V is TRBV19 and J is TRBJ2-3; TRBD2 agrees at 10 bases. The CDR3 covers 15 residues. Germline CDR1 is LNHDA and CDR2 is SQIVND (reference sequence). J was trimmed by 4 bases and V by 7 bases; bases with no gene match: 8. Here the CDR3 reads CASKKMGLASDTQYF. In DNA, the CDR3 is TGTGCCAGTAAAAAGATGGGACTAGCGTCAGATACGCAGTATTTT.

The chain employs TRBV5-8 and TRBJ2-1, with D maybe TRBD1 (5 bases). This CDR3 contains 15 residues. Per the germline V gene, CDR1 is SGHTS and CDR2 is YDEGEE. Trimming cost V 7 bases and J 5 bases, with 19 bases left between them. The CDR3 DNA sequence: TGTGCCAGCTCCGCCCTAAGGACACACCACAATGAGCAGTTCTTC. This encodes CASSALRTHHNEQFF.

The CDR3 protein is CASSPGTGGDTQYF. The DNA of the CDR3 is TGTGCCAGCTCACCGGGGACAGGGGGAGATACGCAGTATTTT. The chain has TRBV18 and TRBJ2-3, with 11 nucleotides matching TRBD1. CDR1 and CDR2 from the germline V gene are KGHSH and LQKENI. The CDR3 consists of 14 residues. With 3 bases clipped from V and 5 bases from J, the junction kept 1 base outside the gene matches.

The chain recombines TRBV5-1 with TRBJ1-3; 7 bases align to TRBD1. Per germline, CDR1 SGHRS and CDR2 YFSETQ. The CDR3 has 15 amino acids. V was clipped by 2 bases and J by 4 bases; unmatched bases: 6. CDR3 DNA sequence: TGCGCCAGCAGCTTTTCACAGGGGTACGGAAACACCATATATTTT. Its translation: CASSFSQGYGNTIYF.

V gene TRBV11-2 combines with J gene TRBJ2-5; D perhaps matches TRBD1 (6 bases). Germline V gene data show CDR1 as SGHAT and CDR2 as FQNNGV. V was shortened by 0 bases and J by 3 bases, with 23 bases between the two germline ends. The CDR3 contains 19 residues. The CDR3 is CASSLDLSSTGQKEETQYF. The DNA for the CDR3 is TGTGCCAGCAGCTTAGACCTCTCCAGTACAGGGCAGAAGGAAGAGACCCAGTACTTC.